These 24 T cell receptor beta chains share one sample of origin, sequenced in a study of T cells after yellow fever vaccination. Each CDR3 protein is one row after TCRdb ran MiXCR on the 5' RACE reads. The sample holds hundreds of thousands of distinct CDR3 sequences, 11% seen once. The material was PBMCs, obtained on the day of the first yellow fever vaccination. The receptors were sampled from a man in his late teens or twenties who received the YFV17D yellow fever vaccine.

About this clonotype: A read error may be the cause here, since a much bigger clone is one base away. The V gene is TRBV7-9, the J gene TRBJ2-2, with a weak D call TRBD1 (6 bases). CDR3 size: 16 residues. Germline V gene sequence: CDR1 SEHNR, CDR2 FQNEAQ (reference sequence). The CDR3 loop reads CASVNSGTTNTGEPFF. CDR3 nucleotides: TGTGCCAGCGTCAACTCCGGGACAACCAACACCGGGGAGCCGTTTTTT.

This clonotype has more than one count but fewer than ten. The chain employs TRBV7-2 and TRBJ2-7; D remains unclear. The CDR3 spans 14 residues. V dropped 7 bases and J dropped 3 bases, with 16 bases sitting between them. The germline V gene encodes CDR1 SGHTA and CDR2 FQGNSA. The CDR3 loop is CASTTQNGVYEQYF. The CDR3 region has the DNA TGTGCCAGCACCACCCAGAACGGTGTCTACGAGCAGTACTTC. Based on the CDR3 plus reference TRBV7-2 and TRBJ2-7, the full variable domain is GAGVSQSPSNKVTEKGKDVELRCDPISGHTALYWYRQSLGQGLEFLIYFQGNSAPDKSGLPSDRFSAERTGGSVSTLTIQRTQQEDSAVYLCASTTQNGVYEQYFGPGTRLTVT.

A note on this clonotype: Its ends do not fully match the called genes, so a read error is possible. The J gene is TRBJ2-7, the V gene TRBV6-2 or TRBV6-3; possible D gene TRBD2, 5 bases. CDR1 and CDR2 from the germline V gene are MNHEY and SVGEGT. The CDR3 is 12 amino acids. The CDR3 DNA is TGTGCCAGCAAGCGGACCCGCTACGAGCAGAACTTC. Its translation: CASKRTRYEQNF.

The chain joins TRBV11-2 to TRBJ2-3; D call uncertain. V dropped 4 bases and J dropped 4 bases, with 15 bases sitting between them. The CDR3 has 15 amino acids. Germline CDR1 reads SGHAT; CDR2 reads FQNNGV. The CDR3 bases are TGTGCCAGCAGCTCCCTGGGTCAAGCGCCAGATACGCAGTATTTT. Its protein product is CASSSLGQAPDTQYF.

The gene calls are TRBV7-2 and TRBJ1-2; D may be TRBD1 (5 bases). CDR3 size: 16 residues. Germline CDR1 SGHTA, CDR2 FQGNSA. V shed 5 bases and J shed 1 base, with 17 bases lying between them. CDR3: CASSLFGVGGNYGYTF. The CDR3 coding sequence is TGTGCCAGCAGCCTTTTTGGAGTTGGGGGTAACTATGGCTACACCTTC.

V usage is TRBV5-4 and J usage is TRBJ2-1; 7 positions match TRBD1. The CDR3 runs to 15 residues. CDR1 is SGHNT, CDR2 YYREEE, per germline (reference sequence). Unmatched junction bases numbered 6, after V lost 4 bases and J lost 2 bases. CDR3 nucleotides: TGTGCCAGCAGCCTTAACAGGGGCCCCTACAATGAGCAGTTCTTC. Translation gives CASSLNRGPYNEQFF.

This chain links TRBV12-3 or TRBV12-4 with TRBJ2-5; D might be TRBD1 or TRBD2, each matching 5 bases. V lost 6 bases and J lost 5, with 19 bases in between. The CDR3 loop spans 15 amino acids. The CDR3 is CASRPTGAPGETQYF. The CDR3 region has the DNA TGTGCCAGCAGACCTACCGGGGCCCCAGGGGAGACCCAGTACTTC.

The V gene is TRBV7-9, the J gene TRBJ2-3; TRBD2 matches at 8 bases. Germline assignment: CDR1 SEHNR and CDR2 FQNEAQ (reference sequence). V was pared by 1 base and J by 3 bases, with 3 bases of the junction left unmatched. CDR3 length: 15 amino acids. The CDR3: CASSLVQRGTDTQYF. CDR3 nucleotides: TGTGCCAGCAGCTTAGTCCAGCGGGGGACAGATACGCAGTATTTT.

The chain couples TRBV7-6 to TRBJ2-7; D not certain. V was trimmed by 5 bases and J by 3 bases, leaving 11 bases between them. The CDR3 is made up of 13 amino acids. Germline V CDR1 and CDR2: SGHVS, FNYEAQ. The CDR3 coding sequence is TGTGCCAGCAGCCACCAAAGTAACTACGAGCAGTACGTC. Translated, it gives CASSHQSNYEQYV.

The chain has TRBV6-2 or TRBV6-3 and TRBJ1-2; no firm D call. The CDR3 sequence is 14 residues long. The germline CDR1 and CDR2 sequences are MNHEY and SVGEGT. With 2 bases removed from V and 2 bases from J, the gap between germline ends came to 9 bases. The CDR3 region is CASSYTAKNYGYTF. In DNA form, the CDR3 reads TGTGCCAGCAGTTACACCGCAAAAAACTATGGCTACACCTTC.

This clonotype was found many times. This rearrangement joins TRBV5-1 to TRBJ1-1; no reliable D call. Germline V lookup: CDR1 SGHRS, CDR2 YFSETQ. V lost 3 bases and J 1 base, leaving 7 bases between the germline ends. The CDR3 loop spans 13 amino acids. The CDR3 coding sequence is TGCGCCAGCAGCTCCTGGGGGAACACTGAAGCTTTCTTT. Its protein product is CASSSWGNTEAFF.

This clonotype was seen many times. The chain links TRBV12-3 or TRBV12-4 to TRBJ1-6; TRBD1 matches at 7 bases. Trimming took 5 bases from V and 8 from J; bases not matched to a gene: 6. CDR3 size: 14 residues. In DNA, the CDR3 is TGTGCCAGCAGTCCGACAGGGTGGGATTCACCCCTCCACTTT. Encoded protein: CASSPTGWDSPLHF.

This clonotype was seen a few times. The V gene is TRBV7-2, the J gene TRBJ2-3; D remains unclear. CDR1 is SGHTA, CDR2 FQGNSA, per germline. The length of the CDR3 is 16 residues. The V and J ends lost 2 bases and 7 bases respectively, with 19 bases between them. The CDR3: CASSLSFGSASHTQYF. CDR3 coding DNA: TGTGCCAGCAGCTTAAGCTTCGGCAGCGCAAGCCATACGCAGTATTTT.

V gene TRBV29-1 combines with J gene TRBJ2-2; D remains ambiguous. V lost 4 bases and J lost 5, with 5 bases in between. Germline loops: CDR1 SQVTM, CDR2 ANQGSEA. CDR3 size: 11 residues. CDR3 residues: CSVVLTGELFF. In nucleotides, the CDR3 is TGCAGCGTTGTTTTGACCGGGGAGCTGTTTTTT.

This clonotype has ten or more counts. V gene TRBV27 combines with J gene TRBJ2-5; 12 positions agree with TRBD2. CDR1 is MNHEY, CDR2 SMNVEV, per germline (reference sequence). Trimming at V came to 6 bases and at J to 5 bases, leaving 7 bases not matched to a gene. The CDR3 sequence is 15 residues long. CDR3 sequence: CASSATSGGMETQYF. The CDR3, as DNA: TGTGCCAGCAGCGCAACTAGCGGGGGGATGGAGACCCAGTACTTC.

The gene calls are TRBV5-4 and TRBJ2-1; 9 bases align to TRBD2. CDR3 length equals 15 residues. With V trimmed by 6 bases and J by 1 base, 5 bases remained unmatched. From germline, CDR1 is SGHNT and CDR2 YYREEE (reference sequence). CDR3 sequence reads: CASTSGGNSYNEQFF. CDR3 nucleotides: TGTGCCAGCACAAGCGGGGGGAATTCCTACAATGAGCAGTTCTTC. Variable domain in full (rest from reference TRBV5-4 and TRBJ2-1): ETGVTQSPTHLIKTRGQQVTLRCSSQSGHNTVSWYQQALGQGPQFIFQYYREEENGRGNFPPRFSGLQFPNYSSELNVNALELDDSALYLCASTSGGNSYNEQFFGPGTRLTVL.

With respect to this clonotype: A read error may account for a junction end that differs from germline. CDR3 amino acids: CASNLDGGPYEQYF. In DNA, the CDR3 is TGCGCCAGCAACTTGGATGGGGGCCCCTACGAGCAGTACTTC. This chain uses TRBV5-1 with TRBJ2-7, with D perhaps TRBD1 (6 bases). Germline values: CDR1 SGHRS, CDR2 YFSETQ. CDR3 size: 14 residues.

V gene TRBV19 combines with J gene TRBJ1-1, with D unclear. The CDR3 consists of 14 residues. Trimming pared 1 base from V and 11 bases from J, leaving 17 bases between. The germline gives CDR1 LNHDA, CDR2 SQIVND (reference sequence). The CDR3 nucleotides are TGTGCCAGTAGTATAGCCAGTAACTCCGCTAGGGCTTTCTTT. This codes for CASSIASNSARAFF.

This clonotype has ten or more counts. The J gene is TRBJ2-7, the V gene TRBV23-1; 8 bases map to TRBD2. TRBV23-1 is designated an ORF whose function remains uncertain. The CDR3 runs 16 residues. Trimming cost V 0 bases and J 2 bases; bases outside gene matches: 6. CDR3 coding DNA: TGCGCCAGCAGTCAATCGGCGGTAGCGGGGACCTACGAGCAGTACTTC. Residues: CASSQSAVAGTYEQYF.

This clonotype came up a few times. CDR3 bases: TGCAGTGCTAGAGACCTCACAGATACGCAGTATTTT. Its protein is CSARDLTDTQYF. The chain uses TRBV20-1 and TRBJ2-3, with D unclear. Germline V gene sequence: CDR1 DFQATT, CDR2 SNEGSKA (reference sequence). V dropped 0 bases and J dropped 2 bases, with 3 bases sitting between them. There are 12 residues in the CDR3.

This clonotype showed up many times. The chain has TRBV20-1 and TRBJ2-5; TRBD2 matches at 7 bases. The V segment lost 3 bases and the J segment 1 base; nucleotides outside the gene matches: 5. CDR3 size: 14 residues. The germline gives CDR1 DFQATT, CDR2 SNEGSKA (reference sequence). In DNA, the CDR3 is TGCAGTGCTAGTGGGGCGGGAGTCCAAGAGACCCAGTACTTC. Translation: CSASGAGVQETQYF.

V gene TRBV6-2 or TRBV6-3 combines with J gene TRBJ2-5; a possible D gene is TRBD2 (6 bases). Trimming cost V 2 bases and J 0 bases, with 13 bases left between them. The CDR3 length is 16 residues. Germline values: CDR1 MNHEY, CDR2 SVGEGT. The CDR3 loop is CASSYGLATYQETQYF. CDR3 bases: TGTGCCAGCAGTTACGGGCTAGCGACGTACCAAGAGACCCAGTACTTC.

This clonotype was seen a few times. The V call is TRBV5-1, the J call TRBJ1-6; no reliable D call. V was pared by 0 bases and J by 10 bases, with 14 bases between. Germline lookup yields CDR1 SGHRS and CDR2 YFSETQ. CDR3 size: 15 residues. CDR3 sequence reads: CASSLANVAGSPLHF. CDR3 sequence (DNA): TGCGCCAGCAGCTTGGCCAACGTTGCGGGGTCACCCCTCCACTTT. Filled out from reference TRBV5-1 and TRBJ1-6, the complete variable domain reads KAGVTQTPRYLIKTRGQQVTLSCSPISGHRSVSWYQQTPGQGLQFLFEYFSETQRNKGNFPGRFSGRQFSNSRSEMNVSTLELGDSALYLCASSLANVAGSPLHFGNGTRLTVT.

This CDR3 reads CASSLDRPGAKNIQYF. CDR3 nucleotide sequence: TGCGCCAGCAGCTTGGACAGACCGGGAGCCAAAAACATTCAGTACTTC. This chain connects TRBV5-1 to TRBJ2-4; D is ambiguous. Germline V lookup: CDR1 SGHRS, CDR2 YFSETQ. Trimming took 0 bases from V and 0 from J, leaving 10 bases between them. The length of the CDR3 is 16 residues.